The rows below give T cell receptor beta chains drawn from one sample of a study of T cell repertoires in cytomegalovirus infection. MiXCR, applied by TCRdb to the reads, yields one record per CDR3 protein. Of roughly 500,000 distinct CDR3 sequences listed, 10% to 12% were seen once; the top ten hold about 10%. The sample taken for sequencing was PBMCs. The receptors come from a human donor in good health (CMV status not recorded). Some clones in this sample may be carry-over from other donors' samples. Each CDR3 is given with its conserved first and last residue. The D gene is left open where the match is weak. For some rows the clone size is stated as once, few or many, or as a class when expanded; others skip it.

cdr3_aa cdr3_nt clone_size d_call j_call cdr3_length v_call
CASSVNPGETQYF TGTGCCAGCAGCGTTAACCCTGGGGAGACCCAGTACTTC few NA TRBJ2-5 13 TRBV9
CASSVDGTGAYEQYF TGTGCCAGCAGCGTAGATGGTACAGGGGCCTACGAGCAGTACTTC NA TRBD1 TRBJ2-7 15 TRBV9
CASSRESNTGELFF TGTGCCAGCAGTAGGGAGTCGAACACCGGGGAGCTGTTTTTT many NA TRBJ2-2 14 TRBV12-3/TRBV12-4
CASSLSPSAEAFF TGTGCCAGCAGCTTGTCCCCGTCCGCTGAAGCTTTCTTT many NA TRBJ1-1 13 TRBV7-9
CASSPPGQGTYGYTF TGTGCCAGCAGCCCTCCGGGACAGGGTACCTATGGCTACACCTTC many TRBD1 TRBJ1-2 15 TRBV5-4
CASSLRRATSYNEQFF TGTGCCAGCAGCTTACGCAGGGCGACATCCTACAATGAGCAGTTCTTC many NA TRBJ2-1 16 TRBV7-9
CASKLDRANRLTF TGTGCCAGCAAATTGGACAGGGCCAACCGACTCACCTTC many TRBD1 TRBJ1-2 13 TRBV6-1
CASSLIGGANYEQYF TGTGCCAGCAGCTTAATAGGGGGAGCTAACTACGAGCAGTACTTC many NA TRBJ2-7 15 TRBV7-3
CASTSTADYYGYTF TGTGCCAGTACCTCGACCGCGGACTACTATGGCTACACCTTC few NA TRBJ1-2 14 TRBV19
CSARPGGRGANVLTF TGCAGTGCTAGACCCGGGGGAAGGGGGGCCAACGTCCTGACTTTC few NA TRBJ2-6 15 TRBV20-1
CASSTRWGVQYF TGTGCCAGTAGTACCCGGTGGGGGGTTCAGTACTTC many NA TRBJ2-4 12 TRBV19